The 11 T cell receptor beta chains reported below all come from one sample, sequenced in a study of early T cells in non-severe SARS-CoV-2 infection. TCRdb recomputed calls from the 5' RACE reads with MiXCR, one row per CDR3 protein. The sample comprises 50,000 to 75,000 distinct CDR3 sequences, 9.5% to 15% of which are singletons, and over 1% rests with the top ten. Sequenced here: whole blood, sampled at baseline. The receptors derive from an adult who was a healthcare worker with PCR-confirmed SARS-CoV-2 infection or an uninfected control (not recorded which). The donor label of this sample is uncertain.

This clonotype was picked up a small number of times. V and J are TRBV19 and TRBJ2-3; no reliable D call. The CDR3 covers 15 residues. V lost 2 bases to trimming and J lost 5 bases, with 14 bases between them. Germline values: CDR1 LNHDA, CDR2 SQIVND (reference sequence). DNA for the CDR3: TGTGCCAGTAGTATATACGGAGTGAAGGGAGATACGCAGTATTTT. Translation gives CASSIYGVKGDTQYF. Together with reference TRBV19 and TRBJ2-3, the CDR3 gives the full variable domain: DGGITQSPKYLFRKEGQNVTLSCEQNLNHDAMYWYRQDPGQGLRLIYYSQIVNDFQKGDIAEGYSVSREKKESFPLTVTSAQKNPTAFYLCASSIYGVKGDTQYFGPGTRLTVL.

This clonotype has at least ten counts. This chain uses TRBV28 with TRBJ1-2, with 9 bases lining up with TRBD1. Germline values: CDR1 MDHEN, CDR2 SYDVKM. This CDR3 has 15 residues. J lost 4 bases, V lost 7 bases, and 10 bases had no gene match. CDR3 sequence (DNA): TGTGCCAGCACCAAAAGCACAGGGGGCCTCTATGGCTACACCTTC. This gives the protein CASTKSTGGLYGYTF.

This clonotype was found many times. The CDR3 loop reads CSAPTSGFGTDTQYF. The CDR3 nucleotides are TGCAGTGCGCCTACTAGCGGGTTCGGCACAGATACGCAGTATTTT. This sequence joins TRBV20-1 and TRBJ2-3; 9 nucleotides line up with TRBD2. V was clipped by 6 bases and J by 1 base; unmatched bases: 8. The length of the CDR3 is 15 residues. CDR1 and CDR2 (germline): DFQATT, SNEGSKA (reference sequence).

The sample holds a few counts of this clonotype. The rearrangement joins TRBV3-1 to TRBJ2-2, with D tentatively TRBD1 (5 bases). CDR1 is LGHDT and CDR2 is YNNKEL in the germline V gene (reference sequence). The V and J ends lost 5 bases and 3 bases respectively, with 16 bases between them. The CDR3 runs to 16 residues. CDR3 protein: CASSSQTAWDTGELFF. CDR3 sequence (DNA): TGTGCCAGCAGCTCCCAGACAGCCTGGGACACCGGGGAGCTGTTTTTT.

This clonotype was recorded many times. The chain uses TRBV14 and TRBJ1-1; D not certain. V lost 0 bases and J 4 bases, leaving 12 bases between the germline ends. The CDR3 has 15 residues. Germline assignment: CDR1 SGHDN and CDR2 FVKESK. The CDR3 spells CASSQEHLGLTEAFF. CDR3 bases: TGTGCCAGCAGCCAAGAGCACCTTGGGCTCACTGAAGCTTTCTTT.

This clonotype was counted at least ten times. V is TRBV6-6 and J is TRBJ1-2; D gene ambiguous. Germline V gene sequence: CDR1 MNHNY, CDR2 SVGAGI (reference sequence). V gave up 3 bases and J gave up 10 bases, with 21 bases separating them. This CDR3 has 15 residues. CDR3 loop: CASSYFGTPPDDYTF. CDR3 DNA sequence: TGTGCCAGCAGTTATTTTGGAACACCCCCCGATGACTACACCTTC.

The sample holds a few counts of this clonotype. The V gene is TRBV20-1, the J gene TRBJ2-5; D is undetermined. This CDR3 spans 14 amino acids. V was shortened by 3 bases and J by 1 base, with 12 bases between the two germline ends. Per the germline V gene, CDR1 is DFQATT and CDR2 is SNEGSKA (reference sequence). As DNA, the CDR3 is TGCAGTGCTAGGGCCTCAACAGCCCAAGAGACCCAGTACTTC. Its translation is CSARASTAQETQYF.

CDR3 residues: CSAGTMNTEAFF. In nucleotides, the CDR3 is TGCAGTGCGGGGACGATGAACACTGAAGCTTTCTTT. The rearrangement joins TRBV20-1 to TRBJ1-1; maybe TRBD1 (5 bases). Germline V lookup: CDR1 DFQATT, CDR2 SNEGSKA (reference sequence). The CDR3 sequence is 12 residues long. The V gene lost 6 bases and the J gene lost 0 bases, with 8 bases spanning the gap.

The chain combines TRBV20-1 with TRBJ2-2; 8 bases are a match to TRBD2. Trimming removed 4 bases from V and 4 bases from J; junction bases left unmatched: 5. Germline V gene lookup returns CDR1 DFQATT and CDR2 SNEGSKA (reference sequence). The CDR3 extends over 14 amino acids. The CDR3 coding sequence is TGCAGTGCTAACCGGGGGGGCCCCACCGGGGAGCTGTTTTTT. Protein product: CSANRGGPTGELFF.

The CDR3: CASSLRRADEKLFF. In DNA form, the CDR3 reads TGCGCCAGCAGTTTAAGACGGGCGGATGAAAAACTGTTTTTT. The V call is TRBV5-1, the J call TRBJ1-4; the D is unclear. V was pared by 5 bases and J by 6 bases, with 14 bases between. The CDR3 consists of 14 residues. Germline V gene data show CDR1 as SGHRS and CDR2 as YFSETQ.

This rearrangement joins TRBV12-3 or TRBV12-4 to TRBJ2-5; D gene ambiguous. This CDR3 spans 12 amino acids. The V end was cut by 4 bases, the J end by 4 bases, with 7 bases between. The chain's CDR3 is CASSSRVETQYF. CDR3 in DNA: TGTGCCAGCAGTTCTAGGGTAGAGACCCAGTACTTC.